The following is a T cell receptor beta chain sequence with its context. Its cognate antigen is unknown. Trimming cost V 5 bases and J 0 bases; bases outside gene matches: 4. The CDR3 spans 15 residues. The germline CDR1 and CDR2 sequences are SGHRS and YFSETQ. TCRdb's copy holds only in-frame clones and misses some; the assay was immunoSEQ multiplex PCR. The sample has hundreds of thousands of clones, roughly 78% seen once; the top ten hold less than 2%. The sample originates from a study of shared clonotypes between healthy human individuals. At the level of the study: Plates per donor: three CD4 naive, three CD4 memory, two CD8 naive, one CD8 memory.

Study-level results: Only blood was sampled; tissue repertoires likely differ.

Within Nashville, Tennessee resided all donors, each a Caucasian adult. The source material was memory CD4+ T cells sorted from blood. This sample's subset: CD45RA-negative fraction. The V gene is TRBV5-1, the J gene TRBJ2-1; 8 nucleotides align to TRBD2. This sequence was found in a woman in her twenties or thirties in good health. The CDR3 protein is CASRVAGSSYNEQFF. The CDR3 DNA is TGCGCCAGCAGGGTAGCGGGGTCCTCCTACAATGAGCAGTTCTTC.